The present entry profiles one T cell receptor beta chain with its context. Its antigen is unknown. Trimming removed 4 bases from V and 9 bases from J, with 10 bases in between. The CDR3 loop spans 11 amino acids. Germline V gives CDR1 SGHAT, CDR2 FQNNGV. These donors, healthy bone marrow donors, were studied. The source of the sample is a study of cytomegalovirus exposure and HLA in healthy donors. PCR involved 60 Vbeta and 13 Jbeta primers. Assay used: immunoSEQ multiplex PCR; TCRdb lists only in-frame clones, some missing. The sample has tens of thousands of clones; roughly 80% are singletons. Study-wide results and caveats: Researchers reported that a few CMV-associated chains were confirmed in vitro as CMV antigen-specific. Available immune exposure information was restricted to CMV serostatus only. Most TCR sequences were seen very rarely across donors, but some public TCRs occurred in many.

What was sequenced was PBMCs. This receptor was taken from a man aged 25-45 years in good health and CMV-seronegative. The J gene is TRBJ2-7, the V gene TRBV11-2; D gene unclear. The CDR3 region has the DNA TGTGCCAGCAGCTCCGACGGCGGGCAGTACTTC. It yields the protein CASSSDGGQYF.